The clone carrying this TCR beta chain came up a few times. Each cDNA molecule carried a unique molecular identifier. TCRdb re-called the 5' RACE reads through MiXCR, storing one row per CDR3 protein. The data contain roughly 48,000 distinct CDR3 sequences, roughly 5.3% of them singletons. The sample originates from a study of early T cells in non-severe SARS-CoV-2 infection. Study summary: Whole-blood bulk RNA, unsorted, was sequenced, and chains were unpaired.

In germline, CDR1 is LNHDA, CDR2 SQIVND (reference sequence). The CDR3 runs 14 residues. Trimming at V came to 7 bases and at J to 2 bases, leaving 7 bases not matched to a gene. The chain combines TRBV19 with TRBJ1-2; 7 nucleotides line up with TRBD1. The receptor was isolated from an adult who was a healthcare worker with PCR-confirmed SARS-CoV-2 infection or an uninfected control (not recorded which). Sequencing input: whole blood. As DNA, the CDR3 is TGTGCCAGTACCAGACAGGGCTCGAACTATGGCTACACCTTC. Its translation is CASTRQGSNYGYTF. Combining the CDR3 with reference TRBV19 and TRBJ1-2 gives the whole variable domain DGGITQSPKYLFRKEGQNVTLSCEQNLNHDAMYWYRQDPGQGLRLIYYSQIVNDFQKGDIAEGYSVSREKKESFPLTVTSAQKNPTAFYLCASTRQGSNYGYTFGSGTRLTVV.